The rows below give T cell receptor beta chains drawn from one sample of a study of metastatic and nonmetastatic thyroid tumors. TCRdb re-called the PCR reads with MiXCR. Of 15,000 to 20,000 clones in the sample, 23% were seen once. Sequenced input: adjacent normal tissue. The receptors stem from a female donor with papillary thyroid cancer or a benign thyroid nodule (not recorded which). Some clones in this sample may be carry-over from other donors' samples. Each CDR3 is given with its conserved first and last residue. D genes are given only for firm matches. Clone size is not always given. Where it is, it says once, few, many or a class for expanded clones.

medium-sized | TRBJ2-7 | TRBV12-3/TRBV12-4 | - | CASSLGPREQYF | TGTGCCAGCAGTTTAGGTCCCCGGGAGCAGTACTTC
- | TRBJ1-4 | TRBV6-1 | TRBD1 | CAIRPQGASNEKPFF | TGTGCCATCAGGCCCCAGGGGGCATCTAATGAAAAACCGTTTTTT
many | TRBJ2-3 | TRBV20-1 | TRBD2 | CSASPSGRGGDTQYF | TGCAGTGCTAGCCCCAGCGGGAGGGGAGGAGATACGCAGTATTTT
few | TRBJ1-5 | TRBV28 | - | CASSLPKASNQPQHF | TGTGCCAGCAGTTTGCCCAAAGCCTCAAATCAGCCCCAGCATTTT
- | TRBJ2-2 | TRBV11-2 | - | CASSPLAGGGAGELFF | TGTGCCAGCAGCCCACTAGCTGGAGGGGGGGCCGGGGAGCTGTTTTTT
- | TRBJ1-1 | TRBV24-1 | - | CATSDSVAGTEAFF | TGTGCCACCAGTGATTCGGTGGCAGGGACAGAAGCTTTCTTT
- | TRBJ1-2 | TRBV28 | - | CASSSYSADRRGYTF | TGTGCCAGCAGTTCATACAGCGCAGATCGGCGTGGCTACACATTC
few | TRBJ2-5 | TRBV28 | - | CASSLLEGENQYF | TGTGCCAGCAGTTTACTAGAGGGAGAGAACCAGTACTTC
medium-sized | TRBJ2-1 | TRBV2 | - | CASKEDRFSYNEQFF | TGTGCCAGCAAGGAAGATCGCTTCTCCTACAATGAGCAGTTCTTC
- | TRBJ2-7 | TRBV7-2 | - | CASSPSGSPYEQYF | TGTGCCAGCAGCCCGAGCGGGTCCCCCTACGAGCAGTACTTC
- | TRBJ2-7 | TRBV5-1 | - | CASSLLSGPNYEQYF | TGCGCCAGCAGCTTGCTGAGCGGGCCGAACTACGAGCAGTACTTC
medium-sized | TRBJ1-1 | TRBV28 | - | CASSLPGAGRAEAFF | TGTGCCAGCAGTTTGCCGGGGGCGGGTAGAGCTGAAGCTTTCTTT
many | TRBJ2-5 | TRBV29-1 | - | CSVERPSRVGETQYF | TGCAGCGTTGAAAGGCCATCCAGGGTGGGAGAGACCCAGTACTTC
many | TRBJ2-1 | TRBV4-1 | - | CASSQVPTTSRVTDEQFF | TGCGCCAGCAGCCAAGTTCCAACGACTAGTCGCGTTACTGATGAGCAGTTCTTC
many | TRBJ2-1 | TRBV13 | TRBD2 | CASHPGGLAGGNEQFF | TGTGCCAGCCACCCTGGGGGACTAGCGGGAGGCAATGAGCAGTTCTTC
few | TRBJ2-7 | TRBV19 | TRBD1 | CSSAAGTGLAYDQYF | TGTTCCAGTGCAGCCGGGACAGGGCTGGCCTACGATCAGTACTTC
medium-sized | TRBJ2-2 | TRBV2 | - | CASIGGGELFF | TGTGCCAGCATAGGGGGTGGGGAGCTGTTTTTT
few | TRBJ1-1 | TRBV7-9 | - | CASTYDISEAFF | TGTGCCAGCACTTATGACATCTCTGAAGCTTTCTTT
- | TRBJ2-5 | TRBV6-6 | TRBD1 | CASSYSTGGRETQYF | TGTGCCAGCAGTTACTCGACAGGGGGCAGGGAGACCCAGTACTTC
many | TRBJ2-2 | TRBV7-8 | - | CASSLGPSYTTGELFF | TGTGCCAGCAGCTTAGGGCCCAGCTACACCACCGGGGAGCTGTTTTTT
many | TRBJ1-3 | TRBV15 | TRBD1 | CATSKRDRVDTIYF | TGTGCCACCAGCAAAAGGGACAGGGTCGACACCATATATTTT
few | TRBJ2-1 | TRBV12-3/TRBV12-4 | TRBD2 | CASSRLAGSNEQFF | TGTGCCAGCAGCAGACTAGCGGGTTCCAATGAGCAGTTCTTC
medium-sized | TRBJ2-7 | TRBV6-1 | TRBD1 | CATTGTGSSYEQYF | TGTGCCACCACCGGGACAGGGAGCTCCTACGAGCAGTACTTC
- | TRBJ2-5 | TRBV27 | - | CASKNSWWEETQYF | TGTGCCAGCAAGAATTCGTGGTGGGAAGAGACCCAGTACTTC
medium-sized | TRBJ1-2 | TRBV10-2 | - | CASSETGFSGYTF | TGCGCCAGCAGTGAGACAGGATTCAGTGGTTACACCTTC
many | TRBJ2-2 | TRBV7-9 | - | CASSLEGTGELFF | TGTGCCAGCAGCTTAGAGGGGACCGGGGAGCTGTTTTTT
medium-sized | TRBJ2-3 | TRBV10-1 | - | CASSDSGASTDTQYF | TGCGCCAGCAGTGATAGCGGAGCTAGCACAGATACGCAGTATTTT
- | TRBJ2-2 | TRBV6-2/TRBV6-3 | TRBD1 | CASSYPRTGGTGELFF | TGTGCCAGCAGTTACCCTCGGACAGGGGGAACCGGGGAGCTGTTTTTT
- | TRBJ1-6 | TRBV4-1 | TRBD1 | CASSHLDRDGSPLHF | TGCGCCAGCAGCCACCTGGACAGGGATGGTTCACCCCTCCACTTT
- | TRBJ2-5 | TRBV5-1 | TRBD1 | CASSLIQGSSEGCQETQYF | TGCGCCAGCAGCTTAATACAGGGGTCGAGTGAAGGGTGTCAAGAGACCCAGTACTTC
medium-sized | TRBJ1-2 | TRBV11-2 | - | CASSYRDGYTF | TGTGCCAGCAGCTACAGGGATGGCTACACCTTC
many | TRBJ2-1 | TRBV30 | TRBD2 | CAWSVAASGRSSEQFF | TGTGCCTGGAGTGTAGCGGCTAGCGGGAGGTCCAGTGAGCAGTTCTTC
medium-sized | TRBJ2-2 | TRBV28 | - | CASSFRTTGELFF | TGTGCCAGCAGTTTTCGGACCACCGGGGAGCTGTTTTTT
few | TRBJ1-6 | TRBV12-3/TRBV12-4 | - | CASSLNNSPLHF | TGTGCCAGCAGTCTCAATAATTCACCCCTCCACTTT
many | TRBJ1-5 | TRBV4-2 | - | CASSQDGQINQPQHF | TGTGCCAGCAGCCAAGATGGGCAGATCAATCAGCCCCAGCATTTT
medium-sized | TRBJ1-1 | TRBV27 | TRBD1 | CASSWGTGYTEAFF | TGTGCCAGCAGTTGGGGGACAGGGTACACTGAAGCTTTCTTT
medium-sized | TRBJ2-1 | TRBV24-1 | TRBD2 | CATSSPSGRRNEQFF | TGTGCCACCAGCAGCCCTAGCGGGAGGAGGAATGAGCAGTTCTTC
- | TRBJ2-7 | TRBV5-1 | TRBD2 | CASSLAAGLACYEQYF | TGTGCCAGCAGCTTGGCCGCGGGACTAGCGTGCTACGAGCAGTACTTC
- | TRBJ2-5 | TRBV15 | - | CATSSETFPYQDTQYF | TGTGCCACCAGCTCAGAGACATTCCCGTACCAAGATACCCAGTACTTC